Reported below is one T cell receptor (beta chain). This sample was included in a study of ipilimumab plus nivolumab after autologous stem cell transplantation. As for the study in general: A median of about eight nivolumab and roughly 5 ipilimumab doses were given. Both relapsed and primary refractory DLBCL were included.

Ipilimumab, 1 mg/kg, started 14 to 28 days after autologous transplant. Patients received nivolumab 3 mg/kg at weeks 1, 4, 7, 10, then fortnightly to week 26. This CDR3 is built from 16 residues. Trimming cost V 5 bases and J 0 bases; bases outside gene matches: 9. CDR1 and CDR2 (germline): LNHDA, SQIVND (reference sequence). The protocol was immunoSEQ multiplex PCR, while the TCRdb copy is restricted to in-frame clones and leaves out a portion. The repertoire holds 84,000 or so clones, 65% to 85% seen once, with around 2% in the top ten. The rearrangement uses TRBV19 and TRBJ1-2, with TRBD1 matching over 7 bases. Source: PBMCs, taken in a trial of ipilimumab plus nivolumab as post-transplant consolidation. This receptor was identified in a male donor with diffuse large B-cell lymphoma. Written as DNA, the CDR3 is TGTGCCAGTAGTGATCAGCCGGGACAGTCTAACTATGGCTACACCTTC. Its protein is CASSDQPGQSNYGYTF.